The next 16 T cell receptor beta chains were all read from a single sample in a study of blood T cells in healthy people across ages. With a J-beta primer mix and a sample-barcoded 5' primer, a second PCR ran 7 to 11 cycles. A single record per CDR3 protein comes from TCRdb applying MiXCR to the 5' RACE reads. The data show about 930,000 distinct CDR3 sequences, almost 30% seen once. The same sample was also studied in work on T cells of mothers and their children.

Source material: blood. These receptors came from a woman aged 35 to 49 in good health.

The V call is TRBV7-3, the J call TRBJ1-5; D unresolved. Germline CDR1 and CDR2: SGHTA and FQGTGA. The CDR3 has 19 amino acids. V lost 5 bases and J 4 bases, leaving 27 bases between the germline ends. CDR3 amino acids: CASSRTALDRTDTNQPQHF. CDR3 nucleotide sequence: TGTGCCAGCAGCCGGACGGCTTTAGATAGAACAGATACTAATCAGCCCCAGCATTTT.

This clonotype was observed a few times. It may be a read error: a sequence one base away is much more abundant. This sequence joins TRBV7-9 and TRBJ2-1, with 8 positions matching TRBD2. Judging by the DNA end, TRBJ2-7 fits better; the J call may be wrong. The CDR3 runs 16 residues. Germline values: CDR1 SEHNR, CDR2 FQNEAQ (reference sequence). The CDR3 loop reads CASSFILAGSYNEQYF. The CDR3 DNA reads TGTGCCAGCAGCTTTATATTAGCGGGGTCCTACAATGAGCAGTACTTC.

This clonotype was seen a few times. This chain connects TRBV28 to TRBJ1-2, with 9 bases fitting TRBD1. This CDR3 has 14 amino acids. Germline values: CDR1 MDHEN, CDR2 SYDVKM. The J segment lost 6 bases and the V segment lost 7 bases, leaving 9 bases of the junction unmatched. CDR3 region: CASTTRDRVHGYTF. The CDR3, as DNA: TGTGCCAGCACTACCCGGGACAGGGTCCATGGCTACACCTTC.

This clonotype has a count of ten or more. CDR3 sequence reads: CASSQDTSHLGGLQFF. CDR3 bases: TGTGCCAGCAGCCAAGATACATCTCATCTGGGGGGCTTACAGTTCTTC. This chain connects TRBV14 to TRBJ2-1; D may match TRBD1 or TRBD2 (6 bases each). This CDR3 has 16 residues. The V and J ends lost 0 bases and 13 bases respectively, with 22 bases between them. Germline values: CDR1 SGHDN, CDR2 FVKESK.

This clonotype has ten or more counts. The genes are TRBV5-6 and TRBJ2-1; D is perhaps TRBD2 (6 bases). Looked up from germline, CDR1 is SGHDT and CDR2 is YYEEEE. This CDR3 has 16 amino acids. Trimming took off 3 bases at V and 5 bases at J, with 18 bases between the two ends. CDR3: CASSSLNSGTHNEQFF. The CDR3 bases are TGTGCCAGCAGCTCCCTGAATAGCGGTACCCACAATGAGCAGTTCTTC.

The sample holds many counts of this clonotype. The rearrangement links TRBV5-1 to TRBJ2-7, with D unresolved. V was trimmed by 0 bases and J by 3 bases, leaving 7 bases between them. The CDR3 consists of 13 residues. CDR1 and CDR2 (germline): SGHRS, YFSETQ. In DNA form, the CDR3 reads TGCGCCAGCAGCTTGGCCGTGAACTACGAGCAGTACTTC. It translates to CASSLAVNYEQYF.

The genes are TRBV28 and TRBJ1-6, with D possibly matching TRBD1 (5 bases). The V and J ends lost 10 bases and 2 bases respectively, with 12 bases between them. The germline V gene encodes CDR1 MDHEN and CDR2 SYDVKM. The CDR3 is 14 amino acids. The CDR3 nucleotides read TGTGCCAACCAGGGACGGACCTATAATTCACCCCTCCACTTT. It codes for CANQGRTYNSPLHF.

About this clonotype itself: The junction departs from germline at one end; a sequencing error may be responsible. V is TRBV29-1 and J is TRBJ2-7; 8 nucleotides line up with TRBD2. This CDR3 has 14 residues. Germline V gene lookup returns CDR1 SQVTM and CDR2 ANQGSEA. In DNA, the CDR3 is TGCAGCGTTGACGGGGGGGCTAGCCCCTACGAGCGGTACTTC. It codes for CSVDGGASPYERYF.

This chain connects TRBV7-9 to TRBJ2-3; D is uncertain. This CDR3 has 14 residues. The V and J ends lost 8 bases and 6 bases respectively, with 18 bases between them. Looked up from germline, CDR1 is SEHNR and CDR2 is FQNEAQ (reference sequence). The CDR3 here is CASFDGLLSDTQYF. The CDR3 coding sequence is TGTGCCAGCTTTGACGGCCTGCTTTCGGATACGCAGTATTTT.

Concerning this clonotype: Germline and junction disagree at one end, which may indicate a read error. The rearrangement links TRBV7-2 to TRBJ1-2, with D maybe TRBD1 (5 bases). The CDR3 extends over 13 amino acids. Germline assignment: CDR1 SGHTA and CDR2 FQGNSA. The CDR3 here is CAGSLDQGGGYTF. The CDR3 nucleotides are TGTGCCGGCAGCTTAGATCAGGGAGGGGGCTACACCTTC.

This clonotype was detected a few times. Here the CDR3 DNA reads TGTGCCAGCAGCTTAGGGCAGGGGGCGCGATCACCCCTCCACTTT. It is translated as CASSLGQGARSPLHF. J is TRBJ1-6 and V is TRBV7-2; 8 bases are shared with TRBD1. V trimming: 1 base; J trimming: 10 bases; junction bases outside the gene matches: 6. Germline CDR1 reads SGHTA; CDR2 reads FQGNSA. There are 15 residues in the CDR3.

The V gene is TRBV7-6, the J gene TRBJ2-1; the match to TRBD2 covers 12 bases. With 2 bases clipped from V and 2 bases from J, the junction kept 10 bases outside the gene matches. This CDR3 comprises 19 residues. Germline CDR1 is SGHVS and CDR2 is FNYEAQ. CDR3 in amino acids: CASSLSSTRLAGAYNEQFF. Here the CDR3 DNA reads TGTGCCAGCAGCTTATCTTCCACCCGACTAGCGGGGGCCTACAATGAGCAGTTCTTC.

This clonotype was found a few times. The chain couples TRBV10-3 to TRBJ1-5, with 7 nucleotides matching TRBD1. The CDR3 is 16 amino acids. Trimming at V came to 2 bases and at J to 5 bases, leaving 9 bases not matched to a gene. Germline CDR1 is ENHRY and CDR2 is SYGVKD. CDR3 in amino acids: CAISEGPGQSHQPQHF. CDR3 DNA: TGTGCCATCAGTGAGGGGCCGGGACAGAGTCATCAGCCCCAGCATTTT.

Many counts were recorded for this clonotype. The chain joins TRBV7-3 to TRBJ2-7; D is perhaps TRBD1 or TRBD2 (5 bases each). The CDR3 totals 15 residues. Trimming pared 2 bases from V and 3 bases from J, leaving 14 bases between. Germline V gene data show CDR1 as SGHTA and CDR2 as FQGTGA. This CDR3 is CASSLEAGTHYEQYF. CDR3 nucleotides: TGTGCCAGCAGCTTAGAGGCAGGGACCCACTACGAGCAGTACTTC.

This clonotype has a handful of counts. The chain employs TRBV12-3 or TRBV12-4 and TRBJ2-3; D is ambiguous. This CDR3 is built from 13 residues. Trimming left V 1 base short and J 4 bases short, with 6 bases between. The CDR3 nucleotides are TGTGCCAGCAGTTTAGGGGATTCAGATACGCAGTATTTT. Translated: CASSLGDSDTQYF.

This clonotype was seen many times. The rearrangement uses TRBV3-1 and TRBJ2-1; D might be TRBD1 or TRBD2, each matching 6 bases. The CDR3 covers 13 residues. V shed 4 bases and J shed 13 bases, with 17 bases lying between them. In germline, CDR1 is LGHDT, CDR2 YNNKEL (reference sequence). The CDR3 nucleotides read TGTGCCAGCAGCCCTCGCAGGGGTAGCGGACAGTTCTTC. This codes for CASSPRRGSGQFF.